This T cell receptor (beta chain) comes out of a study of response to subunit inactivated influenza vaccine. Study-level points and caveats: It was the authors' suggestion that each seasonal influenza vaccination recruits few new T cells.

MiXCR, applied by TCRdb to the RT-PCR reads, yields one record per CDR3 protein. The table lists around 490,000 distinct CDR3 sequences, 7.6% of them singletons. This clonotype showed up just a few times. Its target is unknown. The sample in question was PBMCs from blood, obtained roughly 24 months after vaccination. The source is a man in his fifties or sixties who received an inactivated influenza vaccine.

Here the CDR3 reads CAWSYLPGQEAYEQYF. CDR3 in DNA: TGTGCCTGGAGTTATCTTCCGGGACAGGAGGCCTACGAGCAGTACTTC. The chain carries TRBV30 and TRBJ2-7; 8 bases are shared with TRBD1. Germline CDR1 and CDR2: GTSNPN and SVGIG (reference sequence). V lost 2 bases to trimming and J lost 2 bases; unmatched junction nucleotides: 11. This CDR3 region has 16 residues. The full variable domain, completed using reference TRBV30 and TRBJ2-7, is SQTIHQWPATLVQPVGSPLSLECTVEGTSNPNLYWYRQAAGRGLQLLFYSVGIGQISSEVPQNLSASRPQDRQFILSSKKLLLSDSGFYLCAWSYLPGQEAYEQYFGPGTRLTVT.